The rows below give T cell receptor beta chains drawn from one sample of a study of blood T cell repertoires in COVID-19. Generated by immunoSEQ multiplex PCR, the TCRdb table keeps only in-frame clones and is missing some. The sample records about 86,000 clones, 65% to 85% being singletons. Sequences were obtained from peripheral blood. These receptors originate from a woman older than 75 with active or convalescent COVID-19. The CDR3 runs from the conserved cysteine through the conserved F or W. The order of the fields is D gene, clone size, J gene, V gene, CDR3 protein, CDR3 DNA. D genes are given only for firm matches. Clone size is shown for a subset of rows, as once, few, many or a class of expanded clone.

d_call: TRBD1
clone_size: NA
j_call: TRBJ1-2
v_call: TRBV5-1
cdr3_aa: CASSSQGEGGYTF
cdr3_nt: TGCGCCAGCAGCTCACAGGGGGAGGGTGGCTACACCTTC

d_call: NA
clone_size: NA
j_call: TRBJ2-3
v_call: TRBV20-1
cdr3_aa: CSASPLARAGSDTQYF
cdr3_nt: TGCAGTGCTAGTCCTTTGGCGCGGGCGGGTTCAGATACGCAGTATTTT

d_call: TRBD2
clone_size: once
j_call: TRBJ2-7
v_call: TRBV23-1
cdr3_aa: CASTGLAVFDYEQYF
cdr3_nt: TGCGCCAGCACAGGACTAGCGGTCTTTGACTACGAGCAGTACTTC

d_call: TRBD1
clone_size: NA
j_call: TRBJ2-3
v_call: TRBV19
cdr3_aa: CASGTANSPDTQYF
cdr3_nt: TGTGCCAGTGGGACAGCTAACTCCCCAGATACGCAGTATTTT

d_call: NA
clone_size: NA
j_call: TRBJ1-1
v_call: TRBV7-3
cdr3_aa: CASSTQGRGVTEAFF
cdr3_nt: TGTGCCAGCAGCACGCAGGGGCGTGGGGTAACTGAAGCTTTCTTT

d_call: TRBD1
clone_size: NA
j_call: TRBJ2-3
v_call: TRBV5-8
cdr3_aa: CASSYVLQGWDTQYF
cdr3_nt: TGTGCCAGCAGCTACGTTTTACAGGGGTGGGATACGCAGTATTTT

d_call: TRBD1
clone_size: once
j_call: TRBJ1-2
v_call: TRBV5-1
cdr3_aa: CASTPLAGTGTYGYTF
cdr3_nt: TGCGCCAGCACCCCTCTGGCCGGGACAGGAACATATGGCTACACCTTC

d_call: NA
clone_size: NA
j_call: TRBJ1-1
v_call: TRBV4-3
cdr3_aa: CASSQGLDFSVIKLNTEAFF
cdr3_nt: TGCGCCAGCAGCCAGGGATTGGACTTCTCCGTCATAAAGCTGAACACTGAAGCTTTCTTT

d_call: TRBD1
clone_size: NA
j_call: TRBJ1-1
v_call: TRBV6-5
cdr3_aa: CASGAGTGRAFF
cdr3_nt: TGTGCCAGCGGAGCCGGGACAGGTCGAGCTTTCTTT

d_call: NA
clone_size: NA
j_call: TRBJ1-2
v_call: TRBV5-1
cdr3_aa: CASSLAGDFYGYTF
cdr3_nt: TGCGCCAGCAGCTTGGCCGGGGATTTCTATGGCTACACCTTC

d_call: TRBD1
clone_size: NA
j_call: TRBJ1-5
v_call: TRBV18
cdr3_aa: CASSPGQGGNQPQHF
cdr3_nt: TGTGCCAGCTCACCGGGACAGGGAGGGAATCAGCCCCAGCATTTT

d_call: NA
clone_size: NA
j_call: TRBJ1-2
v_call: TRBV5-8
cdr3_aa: CASSLPSYGYTF
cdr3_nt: TGTGCCAGCAGCTTGCCCAGCTATGGCTACACCTTC

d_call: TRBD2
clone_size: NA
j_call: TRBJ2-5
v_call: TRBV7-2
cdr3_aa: CASSLTSGGETQYF
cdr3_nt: TGTGCCAGCAGCTTAACTAGCGGGGGAGAGACCCAGTACTTC

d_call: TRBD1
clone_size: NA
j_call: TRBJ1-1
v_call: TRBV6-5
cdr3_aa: CASRTPVGQGTVAFF
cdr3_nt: TGTGCCAGCAGGACCCCGGTGGGACAGGGGACTGTAGCTTTCTTT

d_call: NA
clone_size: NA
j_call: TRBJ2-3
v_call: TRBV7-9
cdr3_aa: CASSLTAESTDTQYF
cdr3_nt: TGTGCCAGCAGCTTAACGGCGGAGAGCACAGATACGCAGTATTTT

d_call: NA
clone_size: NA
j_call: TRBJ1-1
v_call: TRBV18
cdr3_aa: CASSPREDTEAFF
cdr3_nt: TGTGCCAGCTCACCCAGGGAGGACACTGAAGCTTTCTTT

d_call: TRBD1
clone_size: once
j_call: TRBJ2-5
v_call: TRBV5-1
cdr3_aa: CASGGQGGETQYF
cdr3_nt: TGCGCCAGCGGGGGACAGGGAGGAGAGACCCAGTACTTC

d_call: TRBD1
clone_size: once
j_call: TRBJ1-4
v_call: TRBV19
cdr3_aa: CASTTGQINEKLFF
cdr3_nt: TGTGCCAGTACCACGGGACAGATTAATGAAAAACTGTTTTTT

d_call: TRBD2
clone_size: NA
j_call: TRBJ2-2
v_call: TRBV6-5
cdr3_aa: CASGRLAGITGELFF
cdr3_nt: TGTGCCAGCGGGCGGCTAGCGGGGATCACCGGGGAGCTGTTTTTT

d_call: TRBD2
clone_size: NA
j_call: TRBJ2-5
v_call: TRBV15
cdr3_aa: CATSRGASGAEGAQYF
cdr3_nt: TGTGCCACCAGCCGAGGGGCTAGCGGGGCGGAGGGGGCCCAGTACTTC

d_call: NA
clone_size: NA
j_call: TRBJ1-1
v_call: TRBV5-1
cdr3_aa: CASSFNQGTEAFF
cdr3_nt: TGCGCCAGCAGCTTTAATCAGGGCACTGAAGCTTTCTTT

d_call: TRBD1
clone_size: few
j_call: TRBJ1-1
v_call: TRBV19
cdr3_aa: CASSMHRGNTEAFF
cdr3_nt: TGTGCCAGTAGTATGCACAGGGGGAACACTGAAGCTTTCTTT

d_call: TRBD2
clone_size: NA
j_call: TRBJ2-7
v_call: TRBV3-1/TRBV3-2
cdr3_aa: CASSHIGGAREQYF
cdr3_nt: TGTGCCAGCAGCCACATCGGGGGGGCGAGGGAGCAGTACTTC

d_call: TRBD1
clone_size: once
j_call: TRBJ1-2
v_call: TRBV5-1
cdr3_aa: CASSLGQEALNYGYTF
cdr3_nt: TGCGCCAGCAGCCTCGGACAGGAAGCCTTGAACTATGGCTACACCTTC

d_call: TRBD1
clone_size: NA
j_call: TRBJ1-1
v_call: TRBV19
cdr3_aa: CASSRDSTGNLNTEAFF
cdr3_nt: TGTGCCAGTAGCCGCGACTCGACAGGGAATCTGAACACTGAAGCTTTCTTT

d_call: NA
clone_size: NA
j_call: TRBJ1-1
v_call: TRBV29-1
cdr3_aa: CSVESRPTEAFF
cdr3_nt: TGCAGCGTTGAGTCCAGGCCGACTGAAGCTTTCTTT

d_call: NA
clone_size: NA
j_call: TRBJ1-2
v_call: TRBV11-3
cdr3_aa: CASSSRGPLSGYTF
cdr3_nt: TGTGCCAGCAGCTCTCGAGGGCCTCTTAGCGGCTACACCTTC

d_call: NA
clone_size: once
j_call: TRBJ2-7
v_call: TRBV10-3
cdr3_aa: CAIAGAAPYEQYF
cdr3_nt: TGTGCCATCGCAGGGGCCGCTCCCTACGAGCAGTACTTC

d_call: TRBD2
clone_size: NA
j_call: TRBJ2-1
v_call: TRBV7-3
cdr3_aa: CASSSGTSGYKFF
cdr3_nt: TGTGCCAGCAGCTCCGGGACTAGCGGCTATAAGTTCTTC

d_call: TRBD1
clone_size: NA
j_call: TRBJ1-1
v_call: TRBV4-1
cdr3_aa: CASSQAGTGRYTEAFF
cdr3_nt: TGCGCCAGCAGCCAAGCCGGGACAGGGAGGTACACTGAAGCTTTCTTT

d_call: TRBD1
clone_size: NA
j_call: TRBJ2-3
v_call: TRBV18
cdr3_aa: CASSDRASTDTQYF
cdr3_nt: TGTGCCAGCTCGGACAGGGCTAGCACAGATACGCAGTATTTT

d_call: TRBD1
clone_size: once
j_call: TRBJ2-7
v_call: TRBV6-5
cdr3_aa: CASSYLMTGGYEQYF
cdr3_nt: TGTGCCAGCAGTTACTTGATGACAGGGGGGTACGAGCAGTACTTC

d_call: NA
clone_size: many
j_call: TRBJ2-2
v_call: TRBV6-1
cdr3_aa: CASSEGRRSTGELFF
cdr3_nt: TGTGCCAGCAGTGAAGGGAGGAGAAGCACCGGGGAGCTGTTTTTT

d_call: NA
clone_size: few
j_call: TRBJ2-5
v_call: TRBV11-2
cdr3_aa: CASSLQPGPQETQYF
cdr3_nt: TGTGCCAGCAGCTTACAACCGGGTCCACAAGAGACCCAGTACTTC

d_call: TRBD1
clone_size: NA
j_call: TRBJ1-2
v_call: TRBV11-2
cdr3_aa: CASSPDRLYGYTF
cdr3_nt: TGTGCCAGCAGCCCGGACAGGCTGTATGGCTACACCTTC

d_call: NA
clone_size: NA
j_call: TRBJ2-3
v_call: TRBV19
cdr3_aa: CASRHHRTAQYF
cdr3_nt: TGTGCCAGTAGACACCACCGGACAGCGCAGTATTTT

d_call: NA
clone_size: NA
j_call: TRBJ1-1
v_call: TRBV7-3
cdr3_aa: CASSPGLIAEAFF
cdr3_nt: TGTGCCAGCAGCCCCGGTCTTATCGCTGAAGCTTTCTTT

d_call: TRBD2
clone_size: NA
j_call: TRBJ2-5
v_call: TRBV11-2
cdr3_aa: CASRLAGRQETQYF
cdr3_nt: TGTGCCAGCCGACTAGCGGGCCGCCAAGAGACCCAGTACTTC

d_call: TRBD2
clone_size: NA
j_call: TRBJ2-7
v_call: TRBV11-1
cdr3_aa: CASSLDGGRAREQYF
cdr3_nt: TGTGCCAGCAGCTTAGATGGCGGGAGGGCTCGTGAGCAGTACTTC

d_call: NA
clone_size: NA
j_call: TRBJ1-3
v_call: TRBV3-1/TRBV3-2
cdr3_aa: CASSPLRVNTIYF
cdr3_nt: TGTGCCAGCAGCCCCCTGAGGGTAAACACCATATATTTT

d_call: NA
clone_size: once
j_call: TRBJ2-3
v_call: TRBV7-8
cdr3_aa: CASSLGAGPDTQYF
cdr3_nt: TGTGCCAGCAGCTTAGGCGCCGGTCCAGATACGCAGTATTTT

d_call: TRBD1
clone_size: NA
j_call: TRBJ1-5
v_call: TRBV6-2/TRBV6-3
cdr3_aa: CASSLGQGDQPQHF
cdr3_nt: TGTGCCAGCAGCCTGGGACAGGGCGATCAGCCCCAGCATTTT

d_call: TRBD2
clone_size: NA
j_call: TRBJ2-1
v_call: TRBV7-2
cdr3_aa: CASSPSGGADEQFF
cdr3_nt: TGTGCCAGCAGCCCCAGCGGGGGGGCGGATGAGCAGTTCTTC

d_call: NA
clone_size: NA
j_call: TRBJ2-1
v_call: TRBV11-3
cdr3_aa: CASSLTSADYNEQFF
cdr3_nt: TGTGCCAGCAGCTTAACGTCAGCGGATTACAATGAGCAGTTCTTC

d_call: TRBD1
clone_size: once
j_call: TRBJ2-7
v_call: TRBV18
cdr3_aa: CASSPGQIASYEQYF
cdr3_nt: TGTGCCAGCTCCCCGGGACAGATCGCCTCCTACGAGCAGTACTTC

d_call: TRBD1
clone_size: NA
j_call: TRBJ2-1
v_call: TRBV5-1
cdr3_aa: CASTNQGQGIYNEQFF
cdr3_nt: TGCGCCAGCACGAACCAGGGACAGGGGATCTACAATGAGCAGTTCTTC

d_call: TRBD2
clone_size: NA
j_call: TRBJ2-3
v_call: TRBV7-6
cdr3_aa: CASSGPPGLGTDTQYF
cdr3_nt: TGTGCCAGCAGCGGACCTCCGGGACTAGGCACAGATACGCAGTATTTT